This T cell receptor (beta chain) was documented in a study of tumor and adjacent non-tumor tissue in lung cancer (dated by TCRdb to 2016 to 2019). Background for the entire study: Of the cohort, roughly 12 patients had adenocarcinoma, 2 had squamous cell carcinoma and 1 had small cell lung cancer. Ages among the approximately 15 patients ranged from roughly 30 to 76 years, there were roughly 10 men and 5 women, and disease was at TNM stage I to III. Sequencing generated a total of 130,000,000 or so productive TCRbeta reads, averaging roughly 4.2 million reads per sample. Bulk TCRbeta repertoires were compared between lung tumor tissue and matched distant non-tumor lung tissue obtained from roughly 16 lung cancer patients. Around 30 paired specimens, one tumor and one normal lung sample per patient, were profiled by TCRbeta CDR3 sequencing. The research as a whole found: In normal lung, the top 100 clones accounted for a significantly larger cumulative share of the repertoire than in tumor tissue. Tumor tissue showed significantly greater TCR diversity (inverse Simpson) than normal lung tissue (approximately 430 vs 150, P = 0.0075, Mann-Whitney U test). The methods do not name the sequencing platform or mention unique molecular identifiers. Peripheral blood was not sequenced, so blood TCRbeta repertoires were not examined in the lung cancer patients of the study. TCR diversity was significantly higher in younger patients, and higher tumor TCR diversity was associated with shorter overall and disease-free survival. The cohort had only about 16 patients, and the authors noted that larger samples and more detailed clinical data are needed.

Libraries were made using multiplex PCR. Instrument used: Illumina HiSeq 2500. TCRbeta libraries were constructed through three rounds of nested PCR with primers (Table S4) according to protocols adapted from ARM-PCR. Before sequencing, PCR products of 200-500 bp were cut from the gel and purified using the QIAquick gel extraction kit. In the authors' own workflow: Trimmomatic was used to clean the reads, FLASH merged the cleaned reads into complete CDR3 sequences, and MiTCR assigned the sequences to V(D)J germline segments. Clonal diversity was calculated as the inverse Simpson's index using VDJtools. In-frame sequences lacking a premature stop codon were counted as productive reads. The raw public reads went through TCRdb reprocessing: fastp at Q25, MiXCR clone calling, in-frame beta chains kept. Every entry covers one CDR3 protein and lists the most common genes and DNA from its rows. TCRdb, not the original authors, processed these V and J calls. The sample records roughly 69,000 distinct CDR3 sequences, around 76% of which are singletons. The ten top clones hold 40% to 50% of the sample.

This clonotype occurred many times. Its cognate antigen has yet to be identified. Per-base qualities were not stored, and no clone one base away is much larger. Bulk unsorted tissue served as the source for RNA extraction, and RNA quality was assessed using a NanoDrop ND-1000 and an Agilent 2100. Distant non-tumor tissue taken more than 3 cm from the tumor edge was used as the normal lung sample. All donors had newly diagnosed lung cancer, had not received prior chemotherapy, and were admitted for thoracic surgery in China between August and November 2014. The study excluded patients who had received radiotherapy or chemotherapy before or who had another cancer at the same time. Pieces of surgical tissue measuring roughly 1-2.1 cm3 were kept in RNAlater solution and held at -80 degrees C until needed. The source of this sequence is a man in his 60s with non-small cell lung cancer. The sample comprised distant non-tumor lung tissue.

In nucleotide form, the sequence is TGCGCCACCTCCCAGTCAGTTCTCACCGGGGAGCTGTTTTTT. It encodes CATSQSVLTGELFF. This chain is built from TRBV10-1 and TRBJ2-2, with no reliable assignment of the D segment. V loses 10 bases of germline sequence and J loses 4 bases, and the interval between the two ends is 16 bases. The CDR3 runs 14 residues from the cysteine to the phenylalanine. Of all the DNA, just the CDR3 is kept, 42 bases in frame from base 1. CDR1 and CDR2 are drawn from the germline V gene (reference sequence): WNHNN, SYGVQD.